Shown below are 24 T cell receptor beta chains from a single sample sequenced in a study of metastatic and nonmetastatic thyroid tumors. Every patient was untreated before thyroid surgery. TCRdb re-analyzed the PCR reads through MiXCR. The table lists over 30,000 clones, about 32% of them singletons, with around 15% in the top ten. The sequencing input was tumor tissue. These receptors were taken from a female donor with papillary thyroid cancer or a benign thyroid nodule (not recorded which). Some clones in this sample may be carry-over from other donors' samples.

The chain combines TRBV24-1 with TRBJ2-2; D gene unclear. Trimming took 7 bases from V and 3 from J, leaving 8 bases between them. Germline V lookup: CDR1 KGHDR, CDR2 SFDVKD. CDR3 length: 13 amino acids. CDR3 region: CATSEIYTGELFF. CDR3 bases: TGTGCCACCAGCGAGATATACACCGGGGAGCTGTTTTTT.

The rearrangement joins TRBV6-1 to TRBJ2-1; 8 bases align to TRBD2. J lost 3 bases, V lost 1 base, and 2 bases had no gene match. The CDR3 runs to 15 residues. Germline CDR1 is MNHNS and CDR2 is SASEGT. The CDR3 DNA follows: TGTGCCAGCAGTGAAGAGGCGGGGGGCTACAATGAGCAGTTCTTC. Its protein product is CASSEEAGGYNEQFF.

This chain uses TRBV6-2 or TRBV6-3 with TRBJ2-5; 12 nucleotides match TRBD1. Unmatched junction bases numbered 6, after V lost 5 bases and J lost 5 bases. The CDR3 contains 15 residues. The germline gives CDR1 MNHEY, CDR2 SVGEGT. The CDR3 reads CASSPGTGGVETQYF. CDR3 in DNA: TGTGCCAGCAGTCCCGGGACAGGGGGCGTGGAGACCCAGTACTTC.

V gene TRBV5-1 combines with J gene TRBJ2-7, with 7 bases matching TRBD1. V lost 0 bases to trimming and J lost 1 base; unmatched junction nucleotides: 4. This CDR3 spans 15 amino acids. CDR1 SGHRS and CDR2 YFSETQ come from the germline V gene. The CDR3 nucleotides are TGCGCCAGCAGCTTGGGACAGGGCTATTCCTACGAGCAGTACTTC. Protein: CASSLGQGYSYEQYF.

V is TRBV4-1 and J is TRBJ2-1; 12 nucleotides match TRBD2. The V gene end was trimmed by 0 bases and the J gene end by 12 bases; junction bases not matched to a gene: 9. Germline V gene data show CDR1 as MGHRA and CDR2 as YSYEKL. CDR3 length: 16 amino acids. For the CDR3, the DNA is TGCGCCAGCAGCCAAGAAGTGACTAGCGGGGGAAGAAGGCAGTTCTTC. This translates into CASSQEVTSGGRRQFF.

DNA for the CDR3: TGTGCCAGCAGCTTAGGATGGGCCTACGAGCAGTACTTC. Translating it yields CASSLGWAYEQYF. The chain uses TRBV7-2 and TRBJ2-7; D not certain. V was shortened by 1 base and J by 2 bases, with 6 bases between the two germline ends. The CDR3 runs to 13 residues. Germline CDR1 and CDR2: SGHTA and FQGNSA.

This chain joins TRBV29-1 and TRBJ1-1, with 7 bases fitting TRBD1. The V gene's germline CDR1 is SQVTM and CDR2 ANQGSEA. The CDR3 extends over 13 amino acids. After removal of 5 bases from V and 0 bases from J, the junction contained 3 bases not matched to a gene. The CDR3 loop is CSVYRGMNTEAFF. The CDR3 nucleotides read TGCAGCGTTTACAGGGGAATGAACACTGAAGCTTTCTTT.

The chain carries TRBV7-2 and TRBJ1-3, with D uncertain. The CDR3 has 12 amino acids. Germline V lookup: CDR1 SGHTA, CDR2 FQGNSA. V was clipped by 1 base and J by 6 bases, with 4 bases between them. The CDR3 DNA follows: TGTGCCAGCAGCTTAGATGTAAACACCATATATTTT. Translating gives CASSLDVNTIYF.

This clone was observed a handful of times. J is TRBJ1-1 and V is TRBV5-1, with a possible D match to TRBD1 (5 bases). The CDR3 has 16 residues. Per the germline V gene, CDR1 is SGHRS and CDR2 is YFSETQ. V lost 3 bases to trimming and J lost 1 base, with 16 bases between them. The chain's CDR3 is CASSSNPGLRNTEAFF. For the CDR3, the DNA is TGCGCCAGCAGCTCTAATCCGGGACTGAGGAACACTGAAGCTTTCTTT.

The V gene is TRBV5-5, the J gene TRBJ1-5; 7 positions match TRBD1. This CDR3 contains 15 residues. The germline V gene has CDR1 SGHKS and CDR2 YYEKEE (reference sequence). The J segment lost 3 bases and the V segment lost 4 bases, leaving 7 bases of the junction unmatched. The CDR3 DNA is TGTGCCAGCAGCCTTGGAGGGGGCAACAATCAGCCCCAGCATTTT. Protein: CASSLGGGNNQPQHF.

V gene TRBV27 combines with J gene TRBJ1-3; D is uncertain. The V gene's germline CDR1 is MNHEY and CDR2 SMNVEV (reference sequence). Trimming cost V 0 bases and J 2 bases, with 8 bases left between them. The CDR3 is 15 residues long. In DNA form, the CDR3 reads TGTGCCAGCAGTTTATCTTCGACGGCTGGAAACACCATATATTTT. Translating gives CASSLSSTAGNTIYF.

This clone has at least ten counts. The chain combines TRBV6-1 with TRBJ2-7; 8 bases line up with TRBD2. The V gene's germline CDR1 is MNHNS and CDR2 SASEGT. The CDR3 is made up of 14 amino acids. V lost 5 bases, J lost 5 bases, and 8 bases stayed unmatched. Here the CDR3 reads CASSSAGVGDEQYF. Written as DNA, the CDR3 is TGTGCCAGCAGTTCAGCGGGAGTAGGAGACGAGCAGTACTTC.

The V call is TRBV12-3 or TRBV12-4, the J call TRBJ1-2; D remains unclear. The V end was cut by 3 bases, the J end by 2 bases, with 10 bases between. The CDR3 covers 14 residues. The CDR3 sequence is CASSFYSENYGYTF. The DNA for the CDR3 is TGTGCCAGCAGTTTTTATTCCGAGAACTATGGCTACACCTTC.

This chain links TRBV12-3 or TRBV12-4 with TRBJ1-1, with D possibly being TRBD1 (5 bases). The CDR3 runs 14 residues. Trimming took 7 bases from V and 0 from J, leaving 12 bases between them. In DNA, the CDR3 is TGTGCCAGCATCTACAGGCTCTTGAACACTGAAGCTTTCTTT. Amino acid sequence: CASIYRLLNTEAFF.

This chain joins TRBV6-5 and TRBJ2-3; 9 bases align to TRBD1. The V gene end was trimmed by 4 bases and the J gene end by 4 bases; junction bases not matched to a gene: 3. CDR3 size: 14 residues. Germline loops: CDR1 MNHEY, CDR2 SVGAGI. The CDR3 region is CASSWDREADTQYF. In nucleotides, the CDR3 is TGTGCCAGCAGTTGGGACAGGGAGGCAGATACGCAGTATTTT.

This clone was picked up many times. This sequence joins TRBV7-9 and TRBJ2-3; D uncertain. CDR3 length: 12 amino acids. The ends were cut back, 3 bases at V and 2 bases at J, with 3 bases in the middle. Germline V gene sequence: CDR1 SEHNR, CDR2 FQNEAQ (reference sequence). CDR3 DNA: TGTGCCAGCAGCTTCCACACAGATACGCAGTATTTT. Amino acid sequence: CASSFHTDTQYF.

The chain joins TRBV7-8 to TRBJ2-7; 10 bases align to TRBD1. Germline V gives CDR1 SGHVS, CDR2 FQNEAQ. The V gene end was trimmed by 6 bases and the J gene end by 2 bases; junction bases not matched to a gene: 4. The CDR3 totals 14 residues. The DNA for the CDR3 is TGTGCCAGCAGGAGAGGGACAGGGGCCTACGAGCAGTACTTC. As protein: CASRRGTGAYEQYF.

The chain employs TRBV7-2 and TRBJ2-7; D gene unclear. V was shortened by 4 bases and J by 1 base, with 8 bases between the two germline ends. The CDR3 sequence is 13 residues long. Germline V gene lookup returns CDR1 SGHTA and CDR2 FQGNSA. Here the CDR3 DNA reads TGTGCCAGCAGCTCGGACGGATCCTACGAGCAGTACTTC. Translating gives CASSSDGSYEQYF. Filled out from reference TRBV7-2 and TRBJ2-7, the complete variable domain reads GAGVSQSPSNKVTEKGKDVELRCDPISGHTALYWYRQSLGQGLEFLIYFQGNSAPDKSGLPSDRFSAERTGGSVSTLTIQRTQQEDSAVYLCASSSDGSYEQYFGPGTRLTVT.

The chain links TRBV5-1 to TRBJ2-1, with 9 nucleotides matching TRBD2. The CDR3 consists of 15 residues. Trimming cost V 0 bases and J 6 bases; bases outside gene matches: 4. The germline V gene encodes CDR1 SGHRS and CDR2 YFSETQ. In DNA, the CDR3 is TGCGCCAGCAGCTTGGAGCTAGCGGGACGCAATGAGCAGTTCTTC. Translation gives CASSLELAGRNEQFF.

The genes are TRBV6-5 and TRBJ1-1; TRBD1 is a possible D gene (6 bases). Between the trimmed V and J ends, which lost 7 bases and 3 bases, there was a span of 15 bases. CDR1 is MNHEY, CDR2 SVGAGI, per germline. There are 14 residues in the CDR3. Written as DNA, the CDR3 is TGTGCCAGCATTTTGACAGGAGGGTACACTGAAGCTTTCTTT. Its protein is CASILTGGYTEAFF.

The chain combines TRBV7-9 with TRBJ1-1; 10 bases line up with TRBD1. Germline trimming cut 6 bases from V and 8 bases from J; bases unmatched to any gene: 9. This CDR3 has 14 amino acids. Germline-derived CDR1 and CDR2 are SEHNR and FQNEAQ (reference sequence). CDR3 nucleotides: TGTGCCAGCAGTTCCGGGACAGGGGCTAAGGAAGCTTTCTTT. Protein product: CASSSGTGAKEAFF.

The J gene is TRBJ2-7, the V gene TRBV18; TRBD1 might be the D (6 bases). CDR1 is KGHSH, CDR2 LQKENI, per germline. V was pared by 2 bases and J by 3 bases, with 14 bases between. The CDR3 extends over 15 amino acids. The CDR3 spells CASSPMAGADYEQYF. The CDR3 DNA follows: TGTGCCAGCTCACCAATGGCAGGGGCCGACTACGAGCAGTACTTC.

This chain joins TRBV11-3 and TRBJ2-7; D is ambiguous. This CDR3 has 14 residues. CDR1 SGHNT and CDR2 YENEEA come from the germline V gene. The ends were cut back, 5 bases at V and 3 bases at J, with 14 bases in the middle. CDR3 nucleotide sequence: TGTGCCAGCAGCGGCGGAGTAATATACTACGAGCAGTACTTC. Its translation is CASSGGVIYYEQYF.

The chain links TRBV20-1 to TRBJ1-1; possibly TRBD1 for D (6 bases). Germline loops: CDR1 DFQATT, CDR2 SNEGSKA (reference sequence). V was pared by 3 bases and J by 1 base, with 9 bases between. The length of the CDR3 is 13 residues. The CDR3, as DNA: TGCAGTGCTAGTAGGGGGAGGAACACTGAAGCTTTCTTT. Amino acids: CSASRGRNTEAFF.